This is a list of T cell receptor beta chains from one sample in a study of cytomegalovirus exposure and HLA in healthy donors. The protocol was immunoSEQ multiplex PCR, while the TCRdb copy is restricted to in-frame clones and leaves out a portion. The sample has tens of thousands of clones; about 63% are singletons. Material for sequencing was PBMCs. The receptors were sampled from a man aged 35-49 years in good health and CMV-seropositive. CDR3s include the opening cysteine and the closing phenylalanine or tryptophan. A D gene is named only where the DNA matches it firmly. Size tells how often a clone was seen (once, few, many) or the class of an expanded clone, and some rows leave it out.

CDR3aa	CDR3nt	j_gene	d_gene	v_gene	abundance
CAGRRTGGYYEQYF	TGTGCCGGTCGGCGGACAGGGGGTTACTACGAGCAGTACTTC	TRBJ2-7	TRBD1	TRBV6-1	.
CAWTPLAAGQETQYF	TGTGCCTGGACCCCGTTAGCGGCGGGACAAGAGACCCAGTACTTC	TRBJ2-5	.	TRBV30	.
CASSLGEGTEASF	TGTGCCAGCAGCTTGGGGGAGGGCACTGAAGCTTCCTTT	TRBJ1-1	.	TRBV5-1	.
CASSPTANNEQFF	TGTGCCAGCAGTCCGACAGCAAACAATGAGCAGTTCTTC	TRBJ2-1	.	TRBV6-5	.
CASSISKGGAGQPQHF	TGTGCCAGTAGTATTTCTAAAGGGGGGGCCGGGCAGCCCCAGCATTTT	TRBJ1-5	.	TRBV19	.
CALQTTASGELFF	TGTGCCTTACAAACGACAGCGTCCGGGGAGCTGTTTTTT	TRBJ2-2	.	TRBV6-1	few
CASSNRVGANVLTF	TGTGCCAGCAGCAACAGGGTTGGGGCCAACGTCCTGACTTTC	TRBJ2-6	.	TRBV11-3	many
CASSETGTAVGGYTF	TGTGCCAGCAGTGAGACCGGGACAGCCGTAGGTGGCTACACCTTC	TRBJ1-2	TRBD1	TRBV6-1	few
CAWSVLPQTEAFF	TGTGCCTGGAGTGTACTACCCCAGACTGAAGCTTTCTTT	TRBJ1-1	.	TRBV30	few
CASTLGQNPEKLFF	TGTGCCAGCACCCTGGGACAGAACCCTGAAAAACTGTTTTTT	TRBJ1-4	TRBD1	TRBV7-9	.
CASSFGSGGDETQYF	TGTGCCAGCAGTTTCGGTAGCGGGGGTGATGAGACCCAGTACTTC	TRBJ2-5	TRBD2	TRBV27	.
CASSEEGLDRLAKNIQYF	TGTGCCAGCAGTGAAGAGGGGCTTGACAGATTAGCCAAAAACATTCAGTACTTC	TRBJ2-4	.	TRBV2	.
CASSLAPGAHNEQFF	TGCGCCAGCAGCTTGGCCCCGGGAGCGCACAATGAGCAGTTCTTC	TRBJ2-1	.	TRBV5-1	.
CAWRLAGGYNEQFF	TGTGCCTGGAGGCTAGCGGGGGGATACAATGAGCAGTTCTTC	TRBJ2-1	TRBD2	TRBV30	.
CASSIGGVLVHEQYF	TGTGCCAGTAGTATAGGCGGAGTTCTCGTGCACGAGCAGTACTTC	TRBJ2-7	.	TRBV19	.
CASSKDRSLHF	TGTGCCAGTAGCAAAGACAGATCCCTCCACTTT	TRBJ1-6	.	TRBV19	.
CASSTDRVNSPLHF	TGTGCCAGTAGCACGGACAGGGTAAATTCACCCCTCCACTTT	TRBJ1-6	TRBD1	TRBV19	.
CSVEATGGRYEQYF	TGCAGCGTTGAAGCGACAGGGGGCCGGTACGAGCAGTACTTC	TRBJ2-7	TRBD1	TRBV29-1	few